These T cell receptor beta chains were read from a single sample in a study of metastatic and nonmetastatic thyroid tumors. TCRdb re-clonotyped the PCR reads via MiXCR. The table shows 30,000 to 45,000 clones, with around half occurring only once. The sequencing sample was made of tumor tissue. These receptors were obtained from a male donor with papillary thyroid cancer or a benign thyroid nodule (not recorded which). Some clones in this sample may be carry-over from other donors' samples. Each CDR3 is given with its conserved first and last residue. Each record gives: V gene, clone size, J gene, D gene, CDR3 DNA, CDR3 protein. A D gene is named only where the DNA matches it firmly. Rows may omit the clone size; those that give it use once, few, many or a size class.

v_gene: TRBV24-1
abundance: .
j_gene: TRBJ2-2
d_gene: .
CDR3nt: TGTGCCACCAGTGACCGAACGACAGAGAACACCGGGGAGCTGTTTTTT
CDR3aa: CATSDRTTENTGELFF

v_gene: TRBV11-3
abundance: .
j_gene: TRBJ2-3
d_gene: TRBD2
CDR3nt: TGTGCCAGCAGCCCCGGGGGGGGTCCGACAGATACGCAGTATTTT
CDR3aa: CASSPGGGPTDTQYF

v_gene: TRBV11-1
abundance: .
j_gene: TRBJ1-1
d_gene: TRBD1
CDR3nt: TGTGCCAGCAGCTTAACCGGGACAGGGGGCGGATGGGCTTTCTTT
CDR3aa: CASSLTGTGGGWAFF

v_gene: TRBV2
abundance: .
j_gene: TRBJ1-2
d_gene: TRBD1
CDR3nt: TGTGCCAGCAGTGAAGCAGGGGGCAGATATGGCTACACCTTC
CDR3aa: CASSEAGGRYGYTF

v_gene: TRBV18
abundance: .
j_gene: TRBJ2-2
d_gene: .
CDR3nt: TGTGCCAGCTCACCATTTGTTGCGGGACCCGGGGAGCTGTTTTTT
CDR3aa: CASSPFVAGPGELFF

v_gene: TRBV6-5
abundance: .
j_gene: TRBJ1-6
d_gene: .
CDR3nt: TGTGCCAGCAGTTACTCGAGGGGGACTCTCCACTTT
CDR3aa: CASSYSRGTLHF

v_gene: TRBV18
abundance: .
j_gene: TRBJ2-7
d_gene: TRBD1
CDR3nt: TGTGCCAGCTCACCAGACCGACAGGGTACCAACACGCAGTACTTC
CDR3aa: CASSPDRQGTNTQYF

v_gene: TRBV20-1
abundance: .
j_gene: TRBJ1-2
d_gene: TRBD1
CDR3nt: TGCAGTCACCGTGGACAGGGACTGGATGGCTACACCTTC
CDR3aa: CSHRGQGLDGYTF

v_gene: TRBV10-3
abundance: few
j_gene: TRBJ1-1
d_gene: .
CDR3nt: TGTGCCATCAGTGAGTCCCGGGACCAAAACACTGAAGCTTTCTTT
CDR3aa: CAISESRDQNTEAFF

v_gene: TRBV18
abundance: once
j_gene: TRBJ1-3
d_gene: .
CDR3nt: TGTGCCAGCTCACTCGCCGAGCACTCTGGAAACACCATATATTTT
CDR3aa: CASSLAEHSGNTIYF

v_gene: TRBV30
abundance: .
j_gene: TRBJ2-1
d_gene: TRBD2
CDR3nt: TGTGCCTGGAGTAGCGGGAGTGGGAATGAGCAGTTCTTC
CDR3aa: CAWSSGSGNEQFF

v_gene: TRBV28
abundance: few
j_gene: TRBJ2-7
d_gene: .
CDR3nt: TGTGCCAGCATTCTTTCCTCAGGGTTGGGGGAGCAGTACTTC
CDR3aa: CASILSSGLGEQYF

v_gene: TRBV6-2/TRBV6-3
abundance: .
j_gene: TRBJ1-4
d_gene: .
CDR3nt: TGTGCCAGCAGTTACTCCAACCAGGGACTACTGTTTTTT
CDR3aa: CASSYSNQGLLFF

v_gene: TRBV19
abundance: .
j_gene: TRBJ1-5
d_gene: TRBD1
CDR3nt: TGTGCCACCATTCAAACAGGGGGGGCGTATCAGCCCCAGCATTTT
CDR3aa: CATIQTGGAYQPQHF

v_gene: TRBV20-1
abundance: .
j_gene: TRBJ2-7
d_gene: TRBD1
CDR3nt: TGCAGTGCTAGAGAAGGGACAGGGGGGTACGAGCAGTACTTC
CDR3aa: CSAREGTGGYEQYF

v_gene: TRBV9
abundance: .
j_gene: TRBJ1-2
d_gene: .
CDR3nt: TGTGCCAGCAGCGTAGATCTTGGAGGGAATCTCTATGGCTACACCTTC
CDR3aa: CASSVDLGGNLYGYTF

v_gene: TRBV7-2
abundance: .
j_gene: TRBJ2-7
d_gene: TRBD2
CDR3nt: TGTGCCAGCAGCGAACGAAGCGGGAGCGAATACGAGCAGTACTTC
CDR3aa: CASSERSGSEYEQYF

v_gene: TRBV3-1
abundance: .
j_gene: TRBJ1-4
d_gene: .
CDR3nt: TGTGCCAGCAGCCAAGCCGTCCGTAATGAAAAACTGTTTTTT
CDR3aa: CASSQAVRNEKLFF

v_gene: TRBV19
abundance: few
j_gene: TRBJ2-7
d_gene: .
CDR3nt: TGTGCCAGTAGTATTGGGACACTCTCCTACGAGCAGTACTTC
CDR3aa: CASSIGTLSYEQYF

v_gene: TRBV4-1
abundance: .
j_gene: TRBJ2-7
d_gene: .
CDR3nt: TGCGCCAGCAGCCTGGGGGACGGATGGGGGGAGCAGTACTTC
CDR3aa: CASSLGDGWGEQYF

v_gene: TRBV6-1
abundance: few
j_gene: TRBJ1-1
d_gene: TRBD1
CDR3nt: TGTGCCAGCAGGAGACAGGGGAACACTGAAGCTTTCTTT
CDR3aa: CASRRQGNTEAFF

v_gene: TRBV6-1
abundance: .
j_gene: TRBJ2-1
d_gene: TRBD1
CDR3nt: TGTGCCAGCAGCTTGACAGGGGGCCGGGGTGAGCAGTTCTTC
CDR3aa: CASSLTGGRGEQFF

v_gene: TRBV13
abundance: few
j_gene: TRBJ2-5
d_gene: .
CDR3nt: TGTGCCAGCAGCTCCGAAACAGGTGGGGAGACCCAGTACTTC
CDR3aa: CASSSETGGETQYF

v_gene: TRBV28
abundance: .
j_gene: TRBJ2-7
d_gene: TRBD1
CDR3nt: TGTGCCAGCAGTTACAGGGGTTACTACGAGCAGTACTTC
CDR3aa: CASSYRGYYEQYF

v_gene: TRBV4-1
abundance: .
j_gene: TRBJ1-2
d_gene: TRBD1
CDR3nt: TGCGCCAGCAGCCAACCGGGACAGGTCTTGGATGGCTACACCTTC
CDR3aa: CASSQPGQVLDGYTF

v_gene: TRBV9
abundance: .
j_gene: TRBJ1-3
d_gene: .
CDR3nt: TGTGCCAGCAGCGTAGCGGATAGGGCCTTTGGAAACACCATATATTTT
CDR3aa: CASSVADRAFGNTIYF

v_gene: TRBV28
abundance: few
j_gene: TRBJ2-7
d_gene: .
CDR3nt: TGTGCCAGCAGTCCTCGGACTAACGAGCAGTACTTC
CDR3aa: CASSPRTNEQYF

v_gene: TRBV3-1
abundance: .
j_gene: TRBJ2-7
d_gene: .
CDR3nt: TGTGCCAGCAGCCAAACCCGCGGGGATGTGCAGTACTTC
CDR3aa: CASSQTRGDVQYF

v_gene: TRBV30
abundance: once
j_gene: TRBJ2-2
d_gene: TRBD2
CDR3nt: TGTGCCTGGAGACCACTAGCGGGAGACGCGGGGGAGCTGTTTTTT
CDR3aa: CAWRPLAGDAGELFF

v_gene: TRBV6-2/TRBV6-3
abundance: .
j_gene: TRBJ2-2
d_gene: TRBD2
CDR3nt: TGTGCCAGCAGATCGTCTCCGGGACTAGCGGGGGGGCCGCGCACCGGGGAGCTGTTTTTT
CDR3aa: CASRSSPGLAGGPRTGELFF

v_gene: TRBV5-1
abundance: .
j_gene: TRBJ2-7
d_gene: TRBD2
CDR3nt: TGCGCCAGCAGCGTGACTAGCGGGATCTACGAGCAGTACTTC
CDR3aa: CASSVTSGIYEQYF

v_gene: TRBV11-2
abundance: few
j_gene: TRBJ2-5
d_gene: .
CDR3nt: TGTGCCAGCAGCCGGCCAGTCAGAGGCCAAGAGACCCAGTACTTC
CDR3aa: CASSRPVRGQETQYF

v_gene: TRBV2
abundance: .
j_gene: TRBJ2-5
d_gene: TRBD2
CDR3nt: TGTGCCAGCAGTGAAAGGGCAGGCGGGAGGGATCAAGAGACCCAGTACTTC
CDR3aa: CASSERAGGRDQETQYF

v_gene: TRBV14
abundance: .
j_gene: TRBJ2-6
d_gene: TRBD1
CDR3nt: TGTGCCAGCAGCCAAGATATCACAGGGGCCAATTTTGGGGCCAACGTCCTGACTTTC
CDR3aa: CASSQDITGANFGANVLTF

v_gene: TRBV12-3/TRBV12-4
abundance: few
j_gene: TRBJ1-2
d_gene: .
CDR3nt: TGTGCCAGCAGCTACAGGGTAGTCGGCTATGGCTACACCTTC
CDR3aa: CASSYRVVGYGYTF

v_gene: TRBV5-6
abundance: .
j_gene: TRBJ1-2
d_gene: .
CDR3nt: TGTGCCAGCAGCTCGACTTGGCGGGTAGGCACCAGGGATGGCTACACCTTC
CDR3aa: CASSSTWRVGTRDGYTF

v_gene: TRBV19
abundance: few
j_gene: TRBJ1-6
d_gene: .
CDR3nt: TGTGCCAGTAGTAACGTCGGTAGACGGGATCTTAATTCACCCCTCCACTTT
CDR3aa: CASSNVGRRDLNSPLHF

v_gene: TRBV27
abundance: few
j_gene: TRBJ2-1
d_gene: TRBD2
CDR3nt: TGTGCCAGCAGTCCCCTAGCGGGAGCCTACAATGAGCAGTTCTTC
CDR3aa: CASSPLAGAYNEQFF

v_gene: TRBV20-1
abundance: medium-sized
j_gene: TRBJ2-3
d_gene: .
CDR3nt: TGCAGTGCTAGCGGGAGAACAGATACGCAGTATTTT
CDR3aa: CSASGRTDTQYF

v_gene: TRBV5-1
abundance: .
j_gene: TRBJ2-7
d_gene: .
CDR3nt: TGCGCCAGCTCTTCGGGCGGGCTCTACGATCAGTACTTC
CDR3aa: CASSSGGLYDQYF